This entry features one T cell receptor (beta chain) sequence. The antigen is unknown. The data stem from a study of OX40 agonist ivuxolimab in advanced cancers. Looking at the study overall: Treatment of patients was with ivuxolimab, an agonistic anti-OX40 (CD134) antibody. The mean age was about 61 years, ranging from roughly 23 to 80, with around four fifths of participants male.

Points from the study as a whole: Some of the nonresponding patients also showed low levels of normalized T-cell clonal expansion. At 0.1 to 3.0 mg/kg, CD4+ and CD8+ blood T cells expanded clonally by week 6.

The assay was immunoSEQ multiplex PCR, and TCRdb's table has in-frame clones only and misses some. Among around 25,000 clones listed, about four fifths were seen once. V was shortened by 7 bases and J by 2 bases, with 13 bases between the two germline ends. Per germline, CDR1 SGDLS and CDR2 YYNGEE. This CDR3 has 14 amino acids. The sample in question was CD4+ or CD8+ T cells sorted from blood, obtained in a trial of the OX40 agonist ivuxolimab. The chain couples TRBV9 to TRBJ2-1, with D perhaps matching TRBD1 (6 bases). The receptor's source is an adult with an advanced solid tumor such as melanoma, head and neck, liver or kidney cancer. The CDR3 here is CASVPDSTYNEQFF. In nucleotides, the CDR3 is TGTGCCAGCGTTCCGGACAGCACCTACAATGAGCAGTTCTTC.